The rows below give T cell receptor beta chains drawn from one sample of a study of blood T cell repertoires in COVID-19. The repertoire was sequenced with immunoSEQ multiplex PCR; TCRdb's copy has only in-frame clones and lacks some. The sample has about 100,000 clones, about four fifths seen once. Sequencing was performed on peripheral blood. All receptors come from a woman aged 80 or over with active or convalescent COVID-19. Each CDR3 is given with its conserved first and last residue. Each record gives: J gene, D gene, V gene, clone size, CDR3 protein, CDR3 DNA. D genes are given only for firm matches. Part of the rows lack a size; the others show once, few, many or a class for expanded clones.

j_call: TRBJ2-2
d_call: TRBD1
v_call: TRBV2
clone_size: NA
cdr3_aa: CASSWGQGSRTGELFF
cdr3_nt: TGTGCCAGCAGCTGGGGACAGGGGAGCCGCACCGGGGAGCTGTTTTTT

j_call: TRBJ2-1
d_call: TRBD2
v_call: TRBV28
clone_size: NA
cdr3_aa: CASSLGVSGGNEQFF
cdr3_nt: TGTGCCAGCAGTTTGGGTGTTTCGGGGGGTAATGAGCAGTTCTTC

j_call: TRBJ2-1
d_call: TRBD2
v_call: TRBV6-1
clone_size: NA
cdr3_aa: CASSGQLAGGPYNEQFF
cdr3_nt: TGTGCCAGCAGTGGCCAACTAGCGGGAGGACCATACAATGAGCAGTTCTTC

j_call: TRBJ2-7
d_call: TRBD1
v_call: TRBV2
clone_size: once
cdr3_aa: CASSVTSGQGRSSAEQYF
cdr3_nt: TGTGCCAGCAGCGTAACCTCCGGACAGGGAAGAAGTTCCGCCGAGCAGTACTTC

j_call: TRBJ2-1
d_call: TRBD2
v_call: TRBV5-1
clone_size: NA
cdr3_aa: CASSLERTSGNNEQFF
cdr3_nt: TGCGCCAGCAGCTTGGAACGGACTAGCGGCAACAATGAGCAGTTCTTC

j_call: TRBJ2-7
d_call: TRBD2
v_call: TRBV6-5
clone_size: NA
cdr3_aa: CASSFSTSGAPYEQYF
cdr3_nt: TGTGCCAGCAGTTTCTCCACTAGCGGAGCTCCATACGAGCAGTACTTC

j_call: TRBJ2-5
d_call: TRBD1
v_call: TRBV5-1
clone_size: once
cdr3_aa: CASSPRDSGLGETQYF
cdr3_nt: TGCGCCAGCAGCCCCCGGGACAGTGGATTGGGTGAGACCCAGTACTTC

j_call: TRBJ2-7
d_call: TRBD1
v_call: TRBV6-5
clone_size: NA
cdr3_aa: CASTDGQGWYEQYF
cdr3_nt: TGTGCCAGCACCGATGGACAGGGGTGGTACGAGCAGTACTTC

j_call: TRBJ2-2
d_call: NA
v_call: TRBV4-2
clone_size: once
cdr3_aa: CASSQDLRWGELFF
cdr3_nt: TGTGCCAGCAGCCAAGATCTCAGGTGGGGGGAGCTGTTTTTT

j_call: TRBJ2-7
d_call: NA
v_call: TRBV6-2/TRBV6-3
clone_size: NA
cdr3_aa: CASSSGTFPYEQYF
cdr3_nt: TGTGCCAGCAGTTCGGGGACTTTTCCCTACGAGCAGTACTTC

j_call: TRBJ2-1
d_call: NA
v_call: TRBV27
clone_size: NA
cdr3_aa: CASSDQPPASWGNEQFF
cdr3_nt: TGTGCCAGCAGTGATCAGCCGCCGGCTAGCTGGGGAAATGAGCAGTTCTTC

j_call: TRBJ2-1
d_call: TRBD1
v_call: TRBV29-1
clone_size: NA
cdr3_aa: CSGHRGTLNEQFF
cdr3_nt: TGCAGCGGTCACAGGGGAACCCTCAATGAGCAGTTCTTC

j_call: TRBJ2-7
d_call: TRBD2
v_call: TRBV6-5
clone_size: NA
cdr3_aa: CASQTGTSGYEQYF
cdr3_nt: TGTGCCAGCCAAACCGGGACTAGCGGATACGAGCAGTACTTC

j_call: TRBJ2-7
d_call: NA
v_call: TRBV12-3/TRBV12-4
clone_size: NA
cdr3_aa: CASSSTYEQYF
cdr3_nt: TGTGCCAGCAGTTCAACTTACGAGCAGTACTTC

j_call: TRBJ2-3
d_call: TRBD2
v_call: TRBV28
clone_size: NA
cdr3_aa: CASSRLAGEFLTDTQYF
cdr3_nt: TGTGCCAGCAGTAGACTAGCGGGAGAATTCTTGACAGATACGCAGTATTTT

j_call: TRBJ2-5
d_call: NA
v_call: TRBV29-1
clone_size: NA
cdr3_aa: CSVAAGRRGTQYF
cdr3_nt: TGCAGCGTTGCAGCAGGGCGCCGTGGGACCCAGTACTTC

j_call: TRBJ2-7
d_call: NA
v_call: TRBV11-2
clone_size: NA
cdr3_aa: CASSLAGQSSYEQYF
cdr3_nt: TGTGCCAGCAGCTTGGCGGGACAGAGCTCCTACGAGCAGTACTTC

j_call: TRBJ1-2
d_call: TRBD1
v_call: TRBV5-5
clone_size: few
cdr3_aa: CASSLAPPQGARSYGYTF
cdr3_nt: TGTGCCAGCAGCTTGGCACCCCCACAGGGGGCACGTAGCTATGGCTACACCTTC

j_call: TRBJ1-2
d_call: TRBD1
v_call: TRBV2
clone_size: NA
cdr3_aa: CASGQVLNYGYTF
cdr3_nt: TGTGCCAGTGGACAGGTCCTTAACTATGGCTACACCTTC

j_call: TRBJ2-7
d_call: NA
v_call: TRBV5-6
clone_size: NA
cdr3_aa: CASSLGLRTSYEQYF
cdr3_nt: TGTGCCAGCAGCTTGGGTCTCCGGACATCCTACGAGCAGTACTTC

j_call: TRBJ1-1
d_call: NA
v_call: TRBV6-5
clone_size: NA
cdr3_aa: CASSRQNTEAFF
cdr3_nt: TGTGCCAGCAGCCGACAGAATACCGAAGCTTTCTTT

j_call: TRBJ2-7
d_call: NA
v_call: TRBV7-9
clone_size: NA
cdr3_aa: CASPPGDRAYEQYF
cdr3_nt: TGTGCCAGCCCTCCGGGGGACAGAGCCTACGAGCAGTACTTC

j_call: TRBJ2-3
d_call: TRBD2
v_call: TRBV7-8
clone_size: NA
cdr3_aa: CASSLARASGHTDTQYF
cdr3_nt: TGTGCCAGCAGCTTAGCGAGGGCTAGCGGCCACACAGATACGCAGTATTTT

j_call: TRBJ2-7
d_call: TRBD2
v_call: TRBV7-3
clone_size: NA
cdr3_aa: CASSPTSGYEQYF
cdr3_nt: TGTGCCAGCAGCCCGACTAGCGGCTACGAGCAGTACTTC

j_call: TRBJ2-7
d_call: TRBD2
v_call: TRBV19
clone_size: NA
cdr3_aa: CASRTSGSLAYEQYF
cdr3_nt: TGTGCCAGTAGGACTAGCGGGAGTTTGGCATACGAGCAGTACTTC

j_call: TRBJ2-7
d_call: NA
v_call: TRBV16
clone_size: NA
cdr3_aa: CASSQNSYYEQYF
cdr3_nt: TGTGCCAGCAGCCAGAATAGTTACTACGAGCAGTACTTC

j_call: TRBJ1-2
d_call: NA
v_call: TRBV5-1
clone_size: NA
cdr3_aa: CASSLGGSFNYGYTF
cdr3_nt: TGCGCCAGCAGCTTGGGAGGGAGCTTTAACTATGGCTACACCTTC

j_call: TRBJ1-5
d_call: NA
v_call: TRBV19
clone_size: NA
cdr3_aa: CASSMVSGPSQPQHF
cdr3_nt: TGTGCCAGTAGTATGGTGTCAGGGCCCTCCCAGCCCCAGCATTTT

j_call: TRBJ1-2
d_call: TRBD1
v_call: TRBV5-1
clone_size: NA
cdr3_aa: CASSSTGTGGAHGYTF
cdr3_nt: TGCGCCAGCAGCAGCACCGGGACAGGGGGCGCCCATGGCTACACCTTC

j_call: TRBJ2-1
d_call: NA
v_call: TRBV24-1
clone_size: NA
cdr3_aa: CATSDPSLANEQFF
cdr3_nt: TGTGCCACCAGTGATCCTTCCCTAGCAAATGAGCAGTTCTTC

j_call: TRBJ1-5
d_call: TRBD1
v_call: TRBV25-1
clone_size: NA
cdr3_aa: CASSPGGQGWPGSQPQHF
cdr3_nt: TGTGCCAGCAGCCCGGGAGGACAGGGTTGGCCAGGTAGCCAGCCCCAGCATTTT

j_call: TRBJ2-7
d_call: NA
v_call: TRBV5-6
clone_size: NA
cdr3_aa: CASSLKRPDPYEQYF
cdr3_nt: TGTGCCAGCAGCTTGAAGCGGCCAGATCCTTACGAGCAGTACTTC

j_call: TRBJ2-3
d_call: TRBD2
v_call: TRBV5-4
clone_size: NA
cdr3_aa: CASSLGLAPDTQYF
cdr3_nt: TGTGCCAGCAGCTTGGGACTAGCCCCAGATACGCAGTATTTT